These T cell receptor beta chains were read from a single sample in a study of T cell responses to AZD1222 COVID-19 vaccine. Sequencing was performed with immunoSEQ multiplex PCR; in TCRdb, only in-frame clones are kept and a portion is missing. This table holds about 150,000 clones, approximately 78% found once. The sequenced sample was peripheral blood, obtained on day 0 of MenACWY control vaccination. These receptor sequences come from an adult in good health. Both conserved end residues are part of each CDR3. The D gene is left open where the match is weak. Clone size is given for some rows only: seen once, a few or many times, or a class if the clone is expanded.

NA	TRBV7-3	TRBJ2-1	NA	TGTGCCAGCAGCTTTTTAGATGAGAGTGAGCAGTTCTTC	CASSFLDESEQFF
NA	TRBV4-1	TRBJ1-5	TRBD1	TGCGCCAGCAGCCGAGGGGACAGGGAGGGTCAGCCCCAGCATTTT	CASSRGDREGQPQHF
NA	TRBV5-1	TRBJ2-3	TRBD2	TGCGCCAGCAGCTTGGCCGGGGGGGCAGCGGATACGCAGTATTTT	CASSLAGGAADTQYF
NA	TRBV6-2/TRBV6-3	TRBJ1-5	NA	TGTGCCAGCAGTTACGGGGACGGCAATCAGCCCCAGCATTTT	CASSYGDGNQPQHF
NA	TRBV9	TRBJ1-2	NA	TGTGCCAGCAGCCCCGGCAGGGAAAACTATGGCTACACCTTC	CASSPGRENYGYTF
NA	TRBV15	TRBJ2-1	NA	TGTGCCACCAGCAGACACACCTCCGGGACCTCACGGGGTGAGCAGTTCTTC	CATSRHTSGTSRGEQFF
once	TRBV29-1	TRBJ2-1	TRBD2	TGCAGCGTCCGCAGCGGGGGGTGGAATGAGCAGTTCTTC	CSVRSGGWNEQFF
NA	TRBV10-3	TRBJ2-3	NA	TGTGCCATCAGTGAGTCGATGCTTTACGGCACAGATACGCAGTATTTT	CAISESMLYGTDTQYF
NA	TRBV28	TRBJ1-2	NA	TGTGCCAGCAGTTTAACCCGAGGGCTGGTTGGCTACACCTTC	CASSLTRGLVGYTF
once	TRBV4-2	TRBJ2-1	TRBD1	TGTGCCAGCAGCTCCCCGGGACAGGGCAATGAGCAGTTCTTC	CASSSPGQGNEQFF
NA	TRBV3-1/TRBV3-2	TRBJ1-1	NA	TGTGCCAGCAGCGGAGAACCGACAGGTCACACTGAAGCTTTCTTT	CASSGEPTGHTEAFF
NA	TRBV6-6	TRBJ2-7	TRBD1	TGTGCCAGCAGCCCCTATGCAGGGGGCAACTACGAGCAGTACTTC	CASSPYAGGNYEQYF
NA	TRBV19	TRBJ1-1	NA	TGTGCCAGTAGTATAGCTCTAAGGGAGACTGAAGCTTTCTTT	CASSIALRETEAFF
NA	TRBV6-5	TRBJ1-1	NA	TGTGCCAGCTTCCTCCTCCGGACAGTGAACACTGAAGCTTTCTTT	CASFLLRTVNTEAFF
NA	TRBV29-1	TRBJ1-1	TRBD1	TGCAGCGGGTGGACAGGGCTGAACACTGAAGCTTTCTTT	CSGWTGLNTEAFF
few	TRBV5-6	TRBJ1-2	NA	TGTGCCAGCAGCCGTGTCCAGGGAAACTATGGCTACACCTTC	CASSRVQGNYGYTF
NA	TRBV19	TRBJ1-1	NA	TGTGCCAGTAGACGAATCCCTGGTGCGGGAACTGAAGCTTTCTTT	CASRRIPGAGTEAFF
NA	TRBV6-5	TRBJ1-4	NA	TGTGCCAGCAGTTACTCCAGGGAAGAAAAACTGTTTTTT	CASSYSREEKLFF
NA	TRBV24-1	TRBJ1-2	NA	TGTGCCACCAGTGATTTCCGGGGGAATGGCTACACCTTC	CATSDFRGNGYTF
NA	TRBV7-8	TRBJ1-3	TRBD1	TGTGCCAGCAGCCAGGACAGGGGCGGAAACACCATATATTTT	CASSQDRGGNTIYF
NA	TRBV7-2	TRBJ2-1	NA	TGTGCCAGCAGCTTATTTATTAGCTCCTACAATGAGCAGTTCTTC	CASSLFISSYNEQFF
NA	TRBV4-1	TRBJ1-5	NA	TGCGCCAGCAGCCAAGACAGGAATCAGCCCCAGCATTTT	CASSQDRNQPQHF
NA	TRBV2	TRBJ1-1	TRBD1	TGTGCCAGCAGTGTACAGGGGGCCGGGGACACTGAAGCTTTCTTT	CASSVQGAGDTEAFF